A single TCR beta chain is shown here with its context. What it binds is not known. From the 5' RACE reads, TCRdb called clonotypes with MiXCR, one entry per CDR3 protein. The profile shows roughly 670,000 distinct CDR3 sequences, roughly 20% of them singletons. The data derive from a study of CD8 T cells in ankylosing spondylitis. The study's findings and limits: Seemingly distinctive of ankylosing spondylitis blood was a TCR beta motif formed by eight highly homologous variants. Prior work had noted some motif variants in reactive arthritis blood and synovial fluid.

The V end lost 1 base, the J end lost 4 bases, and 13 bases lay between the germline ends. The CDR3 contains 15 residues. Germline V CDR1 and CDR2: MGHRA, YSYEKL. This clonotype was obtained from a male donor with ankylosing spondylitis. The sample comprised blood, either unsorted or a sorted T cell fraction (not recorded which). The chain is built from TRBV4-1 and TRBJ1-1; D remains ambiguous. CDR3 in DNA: TGCGCCAGCAGCCAAGCGACTCCTCTCCTCACTGAAGCTTTCTTT. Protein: CASSQATPLLTEAFF.